This T cell receptor (beta chain) was sequenced for a study of blood T cell repertoires in COVID-19. At the level of the study: Specimens from acute and convalescent COVID-19 originated in the United States, Italy and Spain.

Recovered status in Cohort 3 required two negative PCRs, clearance, or symptom resolution. Authors' processing steps: Amplification with reference gene primers provided the estimates of nucleated cell counts. Profiling relied on immunoSEQ multiplex PCR, and the TCRdb table lists in-frame clones only, not all of them. Clone size and the V and J calls come from that table; the DNA yielded D and trimming. The repertoire holds some 170,000 clones, with about 79% as singletons. In germline, CDR1 is SNHLY, CDR2 FYNNEI. The CDR3 is made up of 16 amino acids. Trimming cost V 2 bases and J 4 bases, with 15 bases left between them.

Material for sequencing was PBMCs or T cells enriched from blood (not recorded which). The chain is built from TRBV2 and TRBJ1-5; D possibly corresponds to TRBD1 (5 bases). The TCR was taken from a man between 45 and 60 years old who had recovered from COVID-19. The CDR3 is CASSERGQGWNQPQHF. The CDR3 nucleotides are TGTGCCAGCAGTGAAAGGGGTCAGGGCTGGAATCAGCCCCAGCATTTT. Together with reference TRBV2 and TRBJ1-5, the CDR3 gives the full variable domain: EPEVTQTPSHQVTQMGQEVILRCVPISNHLYFYWYRQILGQKVEFLVSFYNNEISEKSEIFDDQFSVERPDGSNFTLKIRSTKLEDSAMYFCASSERGQGWNQPQHFGDGTRLSIL.